This T cell receptor beta chain is from a study of blood T cell repertoires in COVID-19. The wider study: T cells, B-cell-depleted T cells, or PBMCs provided the cDNA or gDNA that served as material.

Per the authors' pipeline: Nucleated cell counts were estimated from reference gene primer amplification. TCRdb's table, derived via immunoSEQ multiplex PCR, lists solely in-frame clones and lacks some. V, J and clone size reflect that table, while D and trimming were determined from the DNA. The profile shows tens of thousands of clones, roughly nine tenths of them singletons. The sequence derives from a man aged 35-49 years with acute or convalescent COVID-19. The sample taken for sequencing was peripheral blood.

CDR3 nucleotide sequence: TGTGCCAGCAGTCAGCGGGAGCTGACCCAGTACTTC. Residues: CASSQRELTQYF. The chain is built from TRBV3-1 (or the pseudogene TRBV3-2) and TRBJ2-5; 8 positions agree with TRBD2. This CDR3 has 12 amino acids. J gave up 7 bases and V 6 bases, and 4 bases lay outside the gene matches. Germline V gives CDR1 LGHDT, CDR2 YNNKEL (reference sequence).